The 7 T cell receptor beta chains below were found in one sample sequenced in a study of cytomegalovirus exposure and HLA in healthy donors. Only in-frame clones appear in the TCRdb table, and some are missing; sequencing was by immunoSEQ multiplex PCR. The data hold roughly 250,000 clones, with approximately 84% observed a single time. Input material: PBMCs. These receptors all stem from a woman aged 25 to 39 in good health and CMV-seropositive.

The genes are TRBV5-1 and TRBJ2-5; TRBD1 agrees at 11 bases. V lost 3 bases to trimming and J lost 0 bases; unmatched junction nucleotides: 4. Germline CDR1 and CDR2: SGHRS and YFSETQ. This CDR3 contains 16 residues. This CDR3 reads CASSYRDRGYQETQYF. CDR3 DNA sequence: TGCGCCAGCAGCTACCGGGACAGGGGGTACCAAGAGACCCAGTACTTC. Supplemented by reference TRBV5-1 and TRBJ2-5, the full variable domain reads KAGVTQTPRYLIKTRGQQVTLSCSPISGHRSVSWYQQTPGQGLQFLFEYFSETQRNKGNFPGRFSGRQFSNSRSEMNVSTLELGDSALYLCASSYRDRGYQETQYFGPGTRLLVL.

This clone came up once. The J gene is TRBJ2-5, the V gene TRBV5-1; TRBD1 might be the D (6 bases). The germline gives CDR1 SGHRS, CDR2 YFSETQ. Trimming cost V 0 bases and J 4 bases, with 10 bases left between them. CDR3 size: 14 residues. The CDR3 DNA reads TGCGCCAGCAGCTTGGTGGGGGCACGAGAGACCCAGTACTTC. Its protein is CASSLVGARETQYF.

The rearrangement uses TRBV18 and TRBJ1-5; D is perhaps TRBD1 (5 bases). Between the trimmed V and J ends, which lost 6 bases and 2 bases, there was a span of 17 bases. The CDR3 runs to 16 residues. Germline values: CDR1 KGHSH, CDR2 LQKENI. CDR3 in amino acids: CASSTGGAVRNQPQHF. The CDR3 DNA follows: TGTGCCAGCTCCACCGGAGGGGCAGTTCGCAATCAGCCCCAGCATTTT.

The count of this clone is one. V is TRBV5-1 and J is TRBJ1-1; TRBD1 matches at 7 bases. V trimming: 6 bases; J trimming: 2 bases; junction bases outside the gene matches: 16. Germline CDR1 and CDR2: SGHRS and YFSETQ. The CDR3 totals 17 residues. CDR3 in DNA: TGCGCCAGCACCCCTTCCCCTGACAGGGCGGTTAACACTGAAGCTTTCTTT. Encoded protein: CASTPSPDRAVNTEAFF. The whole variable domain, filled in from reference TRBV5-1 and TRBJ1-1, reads KAGVTQTPRYLIKTRGQQVTLSCSPISGHRSVSWYQQTPGQGLQFLFEYFSETQRNKGNFPGRFSGRQFSNSRSEMNVSTLELGDSALYLCASTPSPDRAVNTEAFFGQGTRLTVV.

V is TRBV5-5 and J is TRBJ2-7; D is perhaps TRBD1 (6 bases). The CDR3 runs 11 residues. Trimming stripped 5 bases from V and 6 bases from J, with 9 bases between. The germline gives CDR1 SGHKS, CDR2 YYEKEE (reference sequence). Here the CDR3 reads CASREGGEQYF. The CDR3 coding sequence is TGTGCCAGCAGGGAAGGGGGCGAGCAGTACTTC.

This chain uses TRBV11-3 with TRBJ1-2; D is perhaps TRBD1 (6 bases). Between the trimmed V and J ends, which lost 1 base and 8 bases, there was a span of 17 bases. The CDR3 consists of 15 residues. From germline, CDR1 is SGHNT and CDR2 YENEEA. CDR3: CASSLGGGDLGGYTF. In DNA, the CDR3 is TGTGCCAGCAGCTTAGGAGGGGGGGACCTCGGGGGCTACACCTTC.

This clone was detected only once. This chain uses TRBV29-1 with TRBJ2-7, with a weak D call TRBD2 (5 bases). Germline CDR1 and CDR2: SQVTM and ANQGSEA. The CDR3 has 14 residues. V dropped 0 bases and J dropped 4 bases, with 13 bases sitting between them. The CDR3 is CSVEDPQTGYEQYF. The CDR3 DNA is TGCAGCGTTGAAGATCCCCAGACGGGATACGAGCAGTACTTC.